Below, 30 T cell receptor beta chains from the same sample are listed, as sequenced in a study of blood T cell repertoires in COVID-19. The method was immunoSEQ multiplex PCR; TCRdb's version includes in-frame clones alone and lacks a portion of them. This sample has some 270,000 clones, with around 85% found just once. Sequencing was carried out using PBMCs or T cells enriched from blood (not recorded which). Source of these receptors: a woman aged 25 to 45 who had recovered from COVID-19.

V usage is TRBV6-2 or TRBV6-3 and J usage is TRBJ1-1, with D maybe TRBD1 (5 bases). The CDR3 runs to 16 residues. The germline V gene encodes CDR1 MNHEY and CDR2 SVGEGT. The V end lost 0 bases, the J end lost 2 bases, and 13 bases lay between the germline ends. The CDR3 bases are TGTGCCAGCAGTTACTCGTCCGGGGGAATTAACACTGAAGCTTTCTTT. Translation gives CASSYSSGGINTEAFF.

The chain carries TRBV25-1 and TRBJ1-2, with TRBD1 as a possible D gene (5 bases). The germline gives CDR1 MGHDK, CDR2 SYGVNS. The CDR3 length is 13 residues. V was pared by 5 bases and J by 7 bases, with 14 bases between. CDR3 protein: CASSIGGLRGYTF. CDR3 DNA: TGTGCCAGCAGTATTGGGGGACTCCGTGGCTACACCTTC.

Turning to this clone: Other DNA sequences in the same sample also yield this CDR3. The CDR3 bases are TGCAGCGCCGGGACAGGGACATACGAGCAGTACTTC. Its protein is CSAGTGTYEQYF. This chain uses TRBV29-1 with TRBJ2-7; 9 positions match TRBD1. V lost 7 bases, J lost 4 bases, and 5 bases stayed unmatched. The CDR3 consists of 12 residues. CDR1 SQVTM and CDR2 ANQGSEA come from the germline V gene.

The rearrangement uses TRBV5-1 and TRBJ1-5; weak D call: TRBD1 (5 bases). CDR1 is SGHRS and CDR2 is YFSETQ in the germline V gene. The V end lost 4 bases, the J end lost 2 bases, and 16 bases lay between the germline ends. The CDR3 totals 16 residues. The CDR3 region is CASSPGWGLGNQPQHF. CDR3 nucleotides: TGCGCCAGCAGCCCTGGCTGGGGACTAGGCAATCAGCCCCAGCATTTT.

This chain connects TRBV18 to TRBJ1-2; 7 nucleotides line up with TRBD1. Germline lookup yields CDR1 KGHSH and CDR2 LQKENI. With 2 bases clipped from V and 4 bases from J, the junction kept 13 bases outside the gene matches. The length of the CDR3 is 17 residues. CDR3 coding DNA: TGTGCCAGCTCACCAATTAACGACAGGGAGAGATCCTATGGCTACACCTTC. This translates into CASSPINDRERSYGYTF. Looking up the rest from reference TRBV18 and TRBJ1-2 gives the full variable domain: NAGVMQNPRHLVRRRGQEARLRCSPMKGHSHVYWYRQLPEEGLKFMVYLQKENIIDESGMPKERFSAEFPKEGPSILRIQQVVRGDSAAYFCASSPINDRERSYGYTFGSGTRLTVV.

This chain connects TRBV14 to TRBJ1-5; D not certain. The length of the CDR3 is 13 residues. Trimming left V 4 bases short and J 9 bases short, with 13 bases between. Germline-derived CDR1 and CDR2 are SGHDN and FVKESK. CDR3 residues: CASSPSRGWPQHF. In nucleotides, the CDR3 is TGTGCCAGCAGCCCCTCCCGGGGTTGGCCCCAGCATTTT. The full variable domain, its missing parts supplied by reference TRBV14 and TRBJ1-5, is EAGVTQFPSHSVIEKGQTVTLRCDPISGHDNLYWYRRVMGKEIKFLLHFVKESKQDESGMPNNRFLAERTGGTYSTLKVQPAELEDSGVYFCASSPSRGWPQHFGDGTRLSIL.

The chain joins TRBV14 to TRBJ2-3, with D perhaps matching TRBD1 (5 bases). The CDR3 covers 16 residues. Trimming left V 3 bases short and J 1 base short, with 14 bases between. Germline V gene sequence: CDR1 SGHDN, CDR2 FVKESK. The DNA for the CDR3 is TGTGCCAGCAGCCACTACCCAGGGATCGGCACAGATACGCAGTATTTT. It codes for CASSHYPGIGTDTQYF.

The chain is built from TRBV10-3 and TRBJ1-1; TRBD1 matches at 12 bases. Germline CDR1 and CDR2: ENHRY and SYGVKD. CDR3 length: 16 residues. The J segment lost 5 bases and the V segment lost 6 bases, leaving 10 bases of the junction unmatched. CDR3 DNA sequence: TGTGCCATCAGGACCGGGACAGGGGGCTTCAGGACTGAAGCTTTCTTT. It codes for CAIRTGTGGFRTEAFF.

This chain connects TRBV5-1 to TRBJ2-2; tentative D call: TRBD2 (6 bases). Trimming took 1 base from V and 2 from J, leaving 9 bases between them. Looked up from germline, CDR1 is SGHRS and CDR2 is YFSETQ. CDR3 size: 15 residues. The CDR3 coding sequence is TGCGCCAGCAGCTTGTGGCGGGAAAACACCGGGGAGCTGTTTTTT. Translating it yields CASSLWRENTGELFF.

J is TRBJ1-3 and V is TRBV27; 7 bases map to TRBD1. CDR3 size: 15 residues. The J segment lost 0 bases and the V segment lost 7 bases, leaving 6 bases of the junction unmatched. The germline V gene encodes CDR1 MNHEY and CDR2 SMNVEV (reference sequence). The CDR3 DNA sequence: TGTGCCAGCATCCTTACAGGGGACTCTGGAAACACCATATATTTT. This codes for CASILTGDSGNTIYF.

This clone turned up a few times. The chain recombines TRBV29-1 with TRBJ1-4, with D hard to call. Germline V gene sequence: CDR1 SQVTM, CDR2 ANQGSEA. The ends were cut back, 7 bases at V and 8 bases at J, with 14 bases in the middle. The CDR3 has 12 amino acids. Here the CDR3 reads CSADSGVEKLFF. Here the CDR3 DNA reads TGCAGCGCTGACTCGGGAGTCGAAAAACTGTTTTTT.

There are a few counts of this clone. The rearrangement joins TRBV30 to TRBJ2-7, with 8 bases identical to TRBD2. The CDR3 has 14 residues. The germline V gene encodes CDR1 GTSNPN and CDR2 SVGIG (reference sequence). V dropped 2 bases and J dropped 1; count of bases not matched to a gene: 4. DNA for the CDR3: TGTGCCTGGAGTTTAGCGGGACCTTCCTACGAGCAGTACTTC. It specifies CAWSLAGPSYEQYF.

CDR3: CASSRGQGDYYGYTF. For the CDR3, the DNA is TGTGCCAGCAGCCGCGGACAGGGGGATTACTATGGCTACACCTTC. The V call is TRBV27, the J call TRBJ1-2, with 10 bases matching TRBD1. The germline CDR1 and CDR2 sequences are MNHEY and SMNVEV (reference sequence). CDR3 length equals 15 residues. V was clipped by 6 bases and J by 3 bases; unmatched bases: 7.

The rearrangement joins TRBV6-5 to TRBJ2-2; a weak D match, TRBD2 (7 bases). This CDR3 has 16 amino acids. Germline assignment: CDR1 MNHEY and CDR2 SVGAGI. Trimming shortened V by 0 bases and J by 4 bases, and 12 bases separated the two germline ends. Here the CDR3 reads CASSYSAGASTGELFF. CDR3 coding DNA: TGTGCCAGCAGTTACTCGGCGGGGGCGAGCACCGGGGAGCTGTTTTTT.

This clone was seen a few times. The chain joins TRBV27 to TRBJ1-5; D is unresolved. With 5 bases removed from V and 1 base from J, the gap between germline ends came to 27 bases. This CDR3 region has 20 residues. CDR1 and CDR2 from the germline V gene are MNHEY and SMNVEV (reference sequence). CDR3 sequence: CASSPLSSEGAGWSNQPQHF. The DNA for the CDR3 is TGTGCCAGCAGTCCCCTTTCCTCCGAGGGCGCAGGATGGAGCAATCAGCCCCAGCATTTT.

V and J are TRBV28 and TRBJ1-1; D not certain. The germline V gene has CDR1 MDHEN and CDR2 SYDVKM. Trimming shortened V by 6 bases and J by 1 base, and 9 bases separated the two germline ends. This CDR3 comprises 13 residues. In nucleotides, the CDR3 is TGTGCCAGCAGGATAACGGGGAACACTGAAGCTTTCTTT. Residues: CASRITGNTEAFF.

The V and J genes are TRBV5-4 and TRBJ2-1; D unclear. The V and J ends lost 0 bases and 4 bases respectively, with 2 bases between them. This CDR3 region has 12 residues. CDR1 and CDR2 (germline): SGHNT, YYREEE (reference sequence). The CDR3 DNA sequence: TGTGCCAGCAGCTTGGTATACAATGAGCAGTTCTTC. It translates to CASSLVYNEQFF.

The chain combines TRBV7-8 with TRBJ2-1, with D unclear. Germline assignment: CDR1 SGHVS and CDR2 FQNEAQ. This CDR3 has 15 amino acids. V shed 1 base and J shed 0 bases, with 7 bases lying between them. The CDR3 spells CASSLVLSSYNEQFF. CDR3 nucleotides: TGTGCCAGCAGCTTAGTATTGAGCTCCTACAATGAGCAGTTCTTC.

The chain carries TRBV15 and TRBJ1-1; TRBD1 might be the D (5 bases). The CDR3 covers 14 residues. V lost 0 bases and J lost 5, with 10 bases in between. Germline lookup yields CDR1 LNHNV and CDR2 YYDKDF (reference sequence). The CDR3 DNA reads as TGTGCCACCAGCAGAGATCGAAAGGGGACTGAAGCTTTCTTT. Amino acid sequence: CATSRDRKGTEAFF.

The chain is built from TRBV19 and TRBJ1-4, with D hard to call. Germline V gene data show CDR1 as LNHDA and CDR2 as SQIVND (reference sequence). This CDR3 has 14 residues. V was trimmed by 3 bases and J by 7 bases, leaving 12 bases between them. In nucleotides, the CDR3 is TGTGCCAGTAGTATCAGTCAGGCCCGTGAAAAACTGTTTTTT. Its translation is CASSISQAREKLFF.

The chain combines TRBV5-1 with TRBJ2-1; 16 bases agree with TRBD2. The CDR3 contains 16 residues. J lost 7 bases, V lost 4 bases, and 5 bases had no gene match. Per the germline V gene, CDR1 is SGHRS and CDR2 is YFSETQ. The CDR3 DNA reads TGCGCCAGCAGCCTGGGACTAGCGGGAGGGTTTAATGAGCAGTTCTTC. It encodes CASSLGLAGGFNEQFF.

This CDR3 is CASSPEPSLNEKLFF. In DNA, the CDR3 is TGTGCCAGCAGTCCCGAACCCAGTTTAAATGAAAAACTGTTTTTT. This chain connects TRBV28 to TRBJ1-4; D is ambiguous. Between the trimmed V and J ends, which lost 5 bases and 5 bases, there was a span of 15 bases. Germline V gene sequence: CDR1 MDHEN, CDR2 SYDVKM. The CDR3 extends over 15 amino acids. Using reference TRBV28 and TRBJ1-4 for the parts outside the CDR3, the full variable domain is DVKVTQSSRYLVKRTGEKVFLECVQDMDHENMFWYRQDPGLGLRLIYFSYDVKMKEKGDIPEGYSVSREKKERFSLILESASTNQTSMYLCASSPEPSLNEKLFFGSGTQLSVL.

This chain links TRBV25-1 with TRBJ1-4; 10 bases fit TRBD1. The CDR3 covers 16 residues. V trimming: 5 bases; J trimming: 5 bases; junction bases outside the gene matches: 8. CDR1 and CDR2 (germline): MGHDK, SYGVNS. The CDR3 DNA reads TGTGCCAGCAGTCCCGGGACAGGGGAGTGGAATGAAAAACTGTTTTTT. It specifies CASSPGTGEWNEKLFF.

This chain links TRBV7-8 with TRBJ1-1, with TRBD1 matching over 7 bases. Trimming at V came to 4 bases and at J to 2 bases, leaving 10 bases not matched to a gene. Germline CDR1 is SGHVS and CDR2 is FQNEAQ. The CDR3 consists of 16 residues. This chain's CDR3 is CASSSGAGQLNTEAFF. The CDR3 nucleotides read TGTGCCAGCAGCTCTGGGGCGGGACAGCTTAACACTGAAGCTTTCTTT.

This chain connects TRBV19 to TRBJ1-4, with no clear D. Between the trimmed V and J ends, which lost 9 bases and 7 bases, there was a span of 15 bases. CDR3 length equals 13 residues. Germline V gene sequence: CDR1 LNHDA, CDR2 SQIVND (reference sequence). The CDR3 loop reads CASRGGAGEKLFF. The CDR3 DNA follows: TGTGCCAGCCGTGGCGGCGCCGGTGAAAAACTGTTTTTT.

This clone was detected once. The chain combines TRBV3-1 (or the pseudogene TRBV3-2) with TRBJ2-2, with 7 bases fitting TRBD1. This CDR3 spans 16 amino acids. The V and J ends lost 4 bases and 3 bases, in that order; junction bases with no gene match: 8. CDR1 LGHDT and CDR2 YNNKEL come from the germline V gene (reference sequence). For the CDR3, the DNA is TGTGCCAGCAGCCTAGGTCCAGGGGGAGACACCGGGGAGCTGTTTTTT. Translated, it gives CASSLGPGGDTGELFF.

The J gene is TRBJ1-1, the V gene TRBV29-1; the match to TRBD1 covers 12 bases. The germline V gene encodes CDR1 SQVTM and CDR2 ANQGSEA. V was pared by 6 bases and J by 1 base, with 6 bases of the junction left unmatched. This CDR3 region has 15 residues. In DNA, the CDR3 is TGCAGCGTCCGGGACAGGGGGCTTTCGAACACTGAAGCTTTCTTT. It codes for CSVRDRGLSNTEAFF.

This sequence joins TRBV30 and TRBJ1-6; tentatively, D is TRBD1 (6 bases). Deletions cut 2 bases from V and 7 bases from J, with 9 bases between. The germline gives CDR1 GTSNPN, CDR2 SVGIG (reference sequence). This CDR3 is built from 13 residues. In DNA, the CDR3 is TGTGCCTGGAGTCCTACAGGGAATTCACCCCTCCACTTT. This sequence encodes CAWSPTGNSPLHF.

The J gene is TRBJ2-5, the V gene TRBV19; D perhaps matches TRBD1 (5 bases). Germline values: CDR1 LNHDA, CDR2 SQIVND (reference sequence). The CDR3 covers 13 residues. V was clipped by 3 bases and J by 3 bases, with 8 bases between them. Here the CDR3 reads CASSISREETQYF. The DNA for the CDR3 is TGTGCCAGTAGTATCTCCAGGGAAGAGACCCAGTACTTC.

The chain carries TRBV7-2 and TRBJ2-3; 14 nucleotides line up with TRBD2. Per the germline V gene, CDR1 is SGHTA and CDR2 is FQGNSA. The V and J ends lost 4 bases and 6 bases, in that order; junction bases with no gene match: 6. The CDR3 totals 16 residues. The CDR3 is CASSSRLAGGTDTQYF. The DNA of the CDR3 is TGTGCCAGCAGCTCGCGACTAGCGGGGGGGACCGATACGCAGTATTTT.